Following are 9 T cell receptor beta chains from one sample sequenced in a study of cytomegalovirus exposure and HLA in healthy donors. PCR used 60 Vbeta primers and 13 Jbeta primers. This table comes from immunoSEQ multiplex PCR, and its TCRdb copy is limited to in-frame clones, with some not included. Of 110,000 to 150,000 clones in the sample, about 81% are singletons; the top ten hold about 6.4%. Sample: PBMCs. Every receptor here comes from a man aged 25-45 years in good health and CMV-seronegative.

In the case of this clone: One end of the junction varies from germline; a read error may be responsible. This rearrangement joins TRBV7-9 to TRBJ2-7; 9 nucleotides match TRBD1. Germline V gene data show CDR1 as SEHNR and CDR2 as FQNEAQ (reference sequence). The CDR3 extends over 15 amino acids. The CDR3 spells CSSSLEGQGTHEQYF. CDR3 nucleotides: TGTTCCAGCAGCTTAGAGGGACAGGGAACCCACGAGCAGTACTTC.

This clone occurred a few times. The rearrangement links TRBV6-5 to TRBJ1-1; D might be TRBD1 (6 bases). Germline assignment: CDR1 MNHEY and CDR2 SVGAGI. Trimming shortened V by 5 bases and J by 0 bases, and 10 bases separated the two germline ends. This CDR3 contains 14 residues. The CDR3: CASSDWTVNTEAFF. Here the CDR3 DNA reads TGTGCCAGCAGTGATTGGACAGTGAACACTGAAGCTTTCTTT.

The chain employs TRBV11-2 and TRBJ1-2; perhaps TRBD1 as D (5 bases). Germline CDR1 is SGHAT and CDR2 is FQNNGV. The CDR3 runs 15 residues. The V gene lost 1 base and the J gene lost 8 bases, with 17 bases spanning the gap. The CDR3 loop is CASSLGPGLDHGYTF. Written as DNA, the CDR3 is TGTGCCAGCAGCTTAGGCCCGGGACTAGACCACGGCTACACCTTC.

The V and J genes are TRBV2 and TRBJ2-1, with TRBD1 matching over 7 bases. Trimming took 5 bases from V and 10 from J; bases not matched to a gene: 5. Germline assignment: CDR1 SNHLY and CDR2 FYNNEI. The CDR3 totals 12 residues. The CDR3 is CASSSTGVEQFF. As DNA, the CDR3 is TGTGCCAGCAGTTCCACAGGGGTCGAGCAGTTCTTC.

This clone has a handful of counts. This chain joins TRBV5-4 and TRBJ2-1; 9 bases match TRBD2. CDR3 length: 16 residues. Per the germline V gene, CDR1 is SGHNT and CDR2 is YYREEE (reference sequence). J gave up 9 bases and V 0 bases, and 10 bases lay outside the gene matches. The CDR3 region is CASSLGGGGAFTEQFF. The CDR3 DNA sequence: TGTGCCAGCAGCTTGGGAGGCGGGGGGGCTTTCACTGAGCAGTTCTTC. Supplemented by reference TRBV5-4 and TRBJ2-1, the full variable domain reads ETGVTQSPTHLIKTRGQQVTLRCSSQSGHNTVSWYQQALGQGPQFIFQYYREEENGRGNFPPRFSGLQFPNYSSELNVNALELDDSALYLCASSLGGGGAFTEQFFGPGTRLTVL.

In DNA, the CDR3 is TGTGCCAGCAGCCAAGAAGCAGGCTACTCGGACACTGAAGCTTTCTTT. It codes for CASSQEAGYSDTEAFF. The chain joins TRBV4-2 to TRBJ1-1; D is undetermined. Between the trimmed V and J ends, which lost 0 bases and 3 bases, there was a span of 14 bases. The CDR3 is made up of 16 amino acids. Germline V gene sequence: CDR1 LGHNA, CDR2 YNFKEQ.

This clone was observed a few times. This chain links TRBV7-9 with TRBJ1-1; 7 bases agree with TRBD1. Germline V gene lookup returns CDR1 SEHNR and CDR2 FQNEAQ (reference sequence). V was pared by 3 bases and J by 7 bases, with 8 bases of the junction left unmatched. This CDR3 is built from 14 residues. The CDR3 region has the DNA TGTGCCAGCAGCTTGGTACAGGGGATAGGTGAAGCTTTCTTT. It specifies CASSLVQGIGEAFF.

V and J are TRBV28 and TRBJ1-2, with D tentatively TRBD1 (5 bases). The V end was cut by 7 bases, the J end by 8 bases, with 11 bases between. The germline V gene has CDR1 MDHEN and CDR2 SYDVKM. CDR3 size: 11 residues. CDR3 DNA: TGTGCCAGCACCTGGGGGGACGGCTACACCTTC. It codes for CASTWGDGYTF.

This chain connects TRBV28 to TRBJ2-7, with 8 bases that match TRBD1. The CDR3 length is 16 residues. V dropped 9 bases and J dropped 0; count of bases not matched to a gene: 13. The germline gives CDR1 MDHEN, CDR2 SYDVKM. The DNA for the CDR3 is TGTGCCAGTGGACAGGGTCGGCGAGGGAGCTCCTACGAGCAGTACTTC. This encodes CASGQGRRGSSYEQYF.